This T cell receptor (beta chain) was retrieved from a study of tumor-infiltrating lymphocytes in primary liver carcinoma. Researchers generated TCR beta cDNA from about 530 ng of total RNA, relying on a constant-region primer. TCR beta libraries came from three nested multiplex PCR rounds using slightly modified ARM-PCR. Running roughly 10 cycles apiece, the first two PCR rounds relied on TRBV1-TRBV30 forward primers together with a C-beta reverse primer. TCRdb fed the multiplex PCR reads into MiXCR, producing one record per CDR3 protein. Of 250,000 to 400,000 distinct CDR3 sequences listed, about 60% are singletons. This clonotype was detected ten times or more. Unsorted whole blood served as the source of blood RNA, and germline DNA was extracted as well. The ends were cut back, 4 bases at V and 3 bases at J, with 10 bases in the middle. The germline V gene has CDR1 MGHRA and CDR2 YSYEKL. This CDR3 has 14 amino acids.

Sequences were obtained from peripheral blood. This sequence originates from a man aged 40-49 years with primary liver carcinoma and hepatitis B virus infection. The chain joins TRBV4-1 to TRBJ2-1; D is possibly TRBD1 or TRBD2 (5 bases each). Here the CDR3 reads CASSLGTSYNEQFF. The DNA of the CDR3 is TGCGCCAGCAGCCTAGGGACCAGCTACAATGAGCAGTTCTTC.